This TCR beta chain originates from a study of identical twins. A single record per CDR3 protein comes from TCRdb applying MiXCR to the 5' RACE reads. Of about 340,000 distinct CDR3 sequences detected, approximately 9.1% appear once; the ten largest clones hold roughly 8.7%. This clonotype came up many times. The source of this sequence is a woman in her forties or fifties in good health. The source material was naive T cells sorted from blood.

The CDR3 sequence: CASSLGGTIYF. The DNA of the CDR3 is TGTGCCAGCAGCTTAGGCGGCACCATATATTTT. The genes are TRBV7-6 and TRBJ1-3; no reliable D call. Trimming shortened V by 1 base and J by 9 bases, and 4 bases separated the two germline ends. CDR1 and CDR2 (germline): SGHVS, FNYEAQ. The CDR3 covers 11 residues. Full variable domain (remainder filled in from reference TRBV7-6 and TRBJ1-3): GAGVSQSPRYKVTKRGQDVALRCDPISGHVSLYWYRQALGQGPEFLTYFNYEAQQDKSGLPNDRFSAERPEGSISTLTIQRTEQRDSAMYRCASSLGGTIYFGEGSWLTVV.